This T cell receptor (beta chain) was documented in a study of cytomegalovirus exposure and HLA in healthy donors. Researchers ran the PCR with 60 Vbeta and 13 Jbeta primers. Repertoires were generated with immunoSEQ multiplex PCR, while TCRdb's copy carries only in-frame clones and drops some. The table has some 190,000 clones, 65% to 80% seen once; the top ten hold around 2.3%. This CDR3 comprises 13 residues. Germline lookup yields CDR1 SGHTA and CDR2 FQGNSA. V lost 4 bases to trimming and J lost 5 bases, with 10 bases between them. The sequence derives from a woman aged 25 to 39 in good health and CMV-seropositive. The rearrangement links TRBV7-2 to TRBJ2-3; D is possibly TRBD2 (6 bases). Sequencing was carried out using PBMCs. CDR3 DNA: TGTGCCAGCAGCTCGACCGGGGGAGATACGCAGTATTTT. It yields the protein CASSSTGGDTQYF.